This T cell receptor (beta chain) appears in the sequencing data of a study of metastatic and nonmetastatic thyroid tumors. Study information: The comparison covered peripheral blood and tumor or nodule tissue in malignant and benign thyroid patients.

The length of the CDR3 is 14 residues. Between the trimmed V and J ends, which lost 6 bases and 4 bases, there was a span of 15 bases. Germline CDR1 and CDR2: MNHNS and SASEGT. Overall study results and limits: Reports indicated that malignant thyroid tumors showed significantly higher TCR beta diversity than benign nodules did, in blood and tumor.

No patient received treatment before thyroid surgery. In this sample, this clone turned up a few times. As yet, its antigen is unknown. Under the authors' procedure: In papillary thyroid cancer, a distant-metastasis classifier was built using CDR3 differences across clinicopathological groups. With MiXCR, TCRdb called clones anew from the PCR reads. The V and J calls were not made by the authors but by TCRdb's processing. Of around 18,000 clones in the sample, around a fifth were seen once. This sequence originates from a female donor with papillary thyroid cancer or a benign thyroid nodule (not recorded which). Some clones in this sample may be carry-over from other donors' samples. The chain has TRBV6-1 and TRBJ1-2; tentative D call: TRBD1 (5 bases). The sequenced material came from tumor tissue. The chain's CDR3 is CASRGSGTSYGYTF. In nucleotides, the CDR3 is TGTGCCAGCAGAGGTAGCGGGACGAGCTATGGCTACACCTTC.